This is a list of T cell receptor beta chains from one sample in a study of early T cells in non-severe SARS-CoV-2 infection. Each CDR3 protein is one row after TCRdb ran MiXCR on the 5' RACE reads. The table has 55,000 to 75,000 distinct CDR3 sequences, approximately 11% seen once. The sample in question was whole blood, obtained at baseline. Receptors originate from an adult who was a healthcare worker with PCR-confirmed SARS-CoV-2 infection or an uninfected control (not recorded which). Each CDR3 is given with its conserved first and last residue. Fields, in order: clone size, J gene, V gene, D gene, CDR3 protein, CDR3 DNA. D genes are given only for firm matches. Where a row states a size, it is once, few, many or the class of an expanded clone; other rows omit it.

>many|TRBJ1-2|TRBV19|.
CASSTASGGYTF
TGTGCCAGTTCGACAGCGTCAGGTGGCTACACCTTC
>few|TRBJ1-5|TRBV5-5|.
CASSLEVNNQPQHF
TGTGCCAGCAGCTTGGAGGTCAACAATCAGCCCCAGCATTTT
>.|TRBJ1-1|TRBV29-1|.
CSVEAPTEAFF
TGCAGCGTTGAGGCTCCTACTGAAGCTTTCTTT
>few|TRBJ1-1|TRBV9|.
CASSVGPLNTEAFF
TGTGCCAGCAGCGTAGGGCCACTGAACACTGAAGCTTTCTTT
>many|TRBJ2-7|TRBV11-2|.
CASSLDRVQTYEQYF
TGTGCCAGCAGCTTAGACAGGGTGCAGACCTACGAGCAGTACTTC
>many|TRBJ2-2|TRBV7-6|.
CASSLLVRGPNTGELFF
TGTGCCAGCAGCTTACTGGTCAGGGGACCGAACACCGGGGAGCTGTTTTTT
>.|TRBJ1-6|TRBV20-1|.
CSARDPGSWGGSPLHF
TGCAGTGCTAGAGATCCGGGGTCCTGGGGCGGCTCACCCCTCCACTTT
>.|TRBJ2-5|TRBV29-1|.
CSVELRETQYF
TGCAGCGTTGAATTACGAGAGACCCAGTACTTC
>.|TRBJ1-2|TRBV28|.
CATGAGGVNGYTF
TGTGCCACCGGAGCGGGGGGCGTCAATGGCTACACCTTC
>many|TRBJ1-1|TRBV27|.
CASRDILGTEAFF
TGTGCCAGCAGGGACATCCTGGGCACTGAAGCTTTCTTT
>many|TRBJ2-1|TRBV7-2|.
CASSPGHNNEQFF
TGTGCCAGCAGCCCGGGACACAACAATGAGCAGTTCTTC
>many|TRBJ2-1|TRBV7-3|TRBD2
CASSSTGTSQEQFF
TGTGCCAGCAGCTCGACCGGGACTAGTCAGGAGCAGTTCTTC
>many|TRBJ1-1|TRBV7-8|.
CASTAGGTEAFF
TGTGCCAGCACCGCGGGGGGCACTGAAGCTTTCTTT
>.|TRBJ2-1|TRBV5-4|TRBD1
CASSPGGTGGFSLQWFF
TGTGCCAGCAGCCCGGGGGGGACAGGGGGCTTCTCCCTGCAGTGGTTCTTC
>many|TRBJ2-5|TRBV6-5|TRBD1
CASSYSRDRQETQYF
TGTGCCAGCAGTTACTCGCGGGACAGGCAAGAGACCCAGTACTTC
>.|TRBJ2-7|TRBV15|.
CATSRGGDNYEQYF
TGTGCCACCAGCAGAGGGGGGGATAACTACGAGCAGTACTTC
>many|TRBJ1-1|TRBV28|.
CASNNELLPEAFF
TGTGCCAGCAATAACGAGCTCTTACCTGAAGCTTTCTTT
>many|TRBJ2-2|TRBV7-9|TRBD1
CASSLAGGLDTGELFF
TGTGCCAGCAGCTTAGCAGGGGGCCTGGACACCGGGGAGCTGTTTTTT
>.|TRBJ2-7|TRBV18|.
CASSPPSEGPYEQYF
TGTGCCAGCTCACCTCCCTCAGAAGGACCCTACGAGCAGTACTTC
>few|TRBJ1-5|TRBV20-1|.
CSARRRGGGQPQHF
TGCAGTGCTAGACGTAGGGGTGGAGGTCAGCCCCAGCATTTT
>many|TRBJ1-5|TRBV20-1|.
CSAKPGKGNQPQHF
TGCAGTGCCAAGCCCGGAAAAGGCAATCAGCCCCAGCATTTT
>.|TRBJ2-3|TRBV11-3|TRBD2
CASSPGTSGFTDTQYF
TGTGCCAGCAGCCCGGGGACTAGCGGATTCACAGATACGCAGTATTTT
>.|TRBJ2-1|TRBV28|.
CASSQSYNEQFF
TGTGCCAGCAGTCAATCCTACAATGAGCAGTTCTTC
>many|TRBJ2-1|TRBV7-6|TRBD2
CASSLEGSGNDEQFF
TGTGCCAGCAGCTTAGAAGGTAGCGGGAACGATGAGCAGTTCTTC
>many|TRBJ2-4|TRBV11-2|.
CASSLELALGKNIQYF
TGTGCCAGCAGCTTAGAGTTGGCCTTGGGCAAAAACATTCAGTACTTC
>few|TRBJ2-3|TRBV5-5|.
CASSLIGRGTDTQYF
TGTGCCAGCAGCTTGATAGGGCGAGGCACAGATACGCAGTATTTT